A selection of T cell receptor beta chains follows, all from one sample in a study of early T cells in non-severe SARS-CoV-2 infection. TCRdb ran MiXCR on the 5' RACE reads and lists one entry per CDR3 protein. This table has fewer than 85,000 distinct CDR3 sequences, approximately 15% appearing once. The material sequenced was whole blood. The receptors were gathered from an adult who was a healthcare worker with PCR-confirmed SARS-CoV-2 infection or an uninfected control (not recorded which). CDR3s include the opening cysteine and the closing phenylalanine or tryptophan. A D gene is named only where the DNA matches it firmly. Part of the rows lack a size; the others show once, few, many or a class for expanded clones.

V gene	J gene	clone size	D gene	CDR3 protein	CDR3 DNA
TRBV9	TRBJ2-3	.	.	CASSVEGGTDTQYF	TGTGCCAGCAGCGTAGAGGGGGGGACAGATACGCAGTATTTT
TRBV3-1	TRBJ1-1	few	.	CASSHGGVDRGTEAFF	TGTGCCAGCAGCCATGGCGGGGTTGATCGGGGCACTGAAGCTTTCTTT
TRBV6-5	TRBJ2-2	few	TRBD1	CASSSRQGIPGELFF	TGTGCCAGCAGTTCACGACAGGGGATCCCCGGGGAGCTGTTTTTT
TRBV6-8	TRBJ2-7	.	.	CASSYLGGLVYEQYF	TGTGCCAGCAGTTACCTGGGGGGTTTAGTCTACGAGCAGTACTTC
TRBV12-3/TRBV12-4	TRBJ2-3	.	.	CASSSRASTDTQYF	TGTGCCAGCAGTTCCCGGGCAAGCACAGATACGCAGTATTTT
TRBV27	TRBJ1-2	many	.	CASSPTGEPYGYTF	TGTGCCAGCAGTCCGACAGGAGAACCCTATGGCTACACCTTC
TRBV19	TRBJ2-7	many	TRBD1	CASSAGTGNRQQYF	TGTGCCAGTAGTGCCGGGACAGGGAATCGGCAGCAGTACTTC
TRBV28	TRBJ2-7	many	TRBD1	CASSLRTGYEQYF	TGTGCCAGCAGTTTACGGACAGGGTACGAGCAGTACTTC
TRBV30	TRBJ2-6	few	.	CAWSVSSSGANVLTF	TGTGCCTGGAGTGTGAGTTCGTCCGGGGCCAACGTCCTGACTTTC
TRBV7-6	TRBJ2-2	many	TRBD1	CASSLRQGSTYTGELFF	TGTGCCAGCAGCCTACGACAGGGTTCGACCTACACCGGGGAGCTGTTTTTT
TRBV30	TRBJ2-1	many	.	CAWDDLDNEQFF	TGTGCCTGGGACGACTTGGACAATGAGCAGTTCTTC
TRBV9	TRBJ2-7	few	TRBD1	CASSPLQGLRYEQYF	TGTGCCAGCAGCCCGCTACAGGGGTTGCGCTACGAGCAGTACTTC
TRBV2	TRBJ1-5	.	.	CASRANSNQPQHF	TGTGCCAGCAGGGCTAATAGCAATCAGCCCCAGCATTTT
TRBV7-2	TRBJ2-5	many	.	CASSLARTGAEETQYF	TGTGCCAGCAGCTTAGCTCGAACGGGGGCTGAAGAGACCCAGTACTTC
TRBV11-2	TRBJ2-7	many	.	CASSLDPPGEQYF	TGTGCCAGCAGCTTAGATCCTCCCGGCGAGCAGTACTTC
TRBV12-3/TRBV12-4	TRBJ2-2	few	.	CASSPREGGELFF	TGTGCCAGCAGTCCTCGAGAGGGCGGGGAGCTGTTTTTT
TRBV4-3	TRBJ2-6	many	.	CASSHSPGANVLTF	TGCGCCAGCAGCCATTCACCTGGGGCCAACGTCCTGACTTTC
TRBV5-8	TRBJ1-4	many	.	CASSFGGIATNEKLFF	TGTGCCAGCAGCTTTGGGGGAATCGCAACTAATGAAAAACTGTTTTTT
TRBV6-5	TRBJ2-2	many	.	CASSYGHRLANTGELFF	TGTGCCAGCAGTTACGGTCATAGACTTGCCAACACCGGGGAGCTGTTTTTT
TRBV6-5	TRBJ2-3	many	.	CASRQGSLAYTQYF	TGTGCCAGCAGACAAGGGTCACTTGCGTATACGCAGTATTTT
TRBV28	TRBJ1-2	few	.	CASGAGGLDGYTF	TGTGCCAGCGGGGCGGGGGGGCTCGATGGCTACACCTTC
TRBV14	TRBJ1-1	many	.	CASSPQLASGSRGVFF	TGTGCCAGCAGTCCACAACTCGCCTCGGGGTCGCGTGGGGTTTTCTTT
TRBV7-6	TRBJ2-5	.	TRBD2	CASTPGVAGGRRQETQYF	TGTGCCAGCACCCCTGGAGTAGCGGGGGGGCGTCGACAAGAGACCCAGTACTTC
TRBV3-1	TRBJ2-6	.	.	CASSQVRDAHSGANVLTF	TGTGCCAGCAGCCAAGTTCGGGACGCCCACTCTGGGGCCAACGTCCTGACTTTC
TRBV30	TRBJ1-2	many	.	CACGGDGYTF	TGTGCCTGCGGAGGTGATGGCTACACCTTC
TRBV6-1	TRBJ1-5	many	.	CASSEALPGFGSGNQPQHF	TGTGCCAGCAGTGAAGCGCTTCCAGGGTTTGGTAGTGGCAATCAGCCCCAGCATTTT
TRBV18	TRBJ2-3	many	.	CASSPLVSRFNTDTQYF	TGTGCCAGCTCACCACTGGTTTCGCGGTTTAACACAGATACGCAGTATTTT
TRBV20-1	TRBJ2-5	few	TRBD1	CSATTGGETQYF	TGCAGTGCCACGACAGGGGGAGAGACCCAGTACTTC
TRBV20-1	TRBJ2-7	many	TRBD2	CSALGTSGGTYEQYF	TGCAGTGCCCTCGGGACTAGCGGGGGTACCTACGAGCAGTACTTC
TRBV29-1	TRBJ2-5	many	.	CSVEGSSQETQYF	TGCAGCGTTGAGGGGTCCTCCCAAGAGACCCAGTACTTC
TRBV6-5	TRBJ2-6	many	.	CASSFRSGANVLTF	TGTGCCAGCAGTTTTCGGTCTGGGGCCAACGTCCTGACTTTC
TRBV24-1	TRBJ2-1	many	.	CATSDSPSSSEQFF	TGTGCCACCAGTGATTCTCCGTCTAGCAGTGAGCAGTTCTTC
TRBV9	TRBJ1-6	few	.	CASSVYPLWQPNSPLHF	TGTGCCAGCAGCGTATACCCGCTTTGGCAGCCCAATTCACCCCTCCACTTT
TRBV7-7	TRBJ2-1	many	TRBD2	CASSLRASGGPWNEQFF	TGTGCTAGCAGCTTAAGGGCTAGCGGGGGGCCGTGGAATGAGCAGTTCTTC
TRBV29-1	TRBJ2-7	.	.	CSVEDPPEQYF	TGCAGCGTTGAAGACCCCCCCGAGCAGTACTTC
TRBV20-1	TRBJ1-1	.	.	CSGTRAAEAFF	TGCAGTGGAACCCGGGCCGCTGAAGCTTTCTTT
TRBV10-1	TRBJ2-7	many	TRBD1	CASSRAGGTYEQYF	TGCGCCAGCAGTCGAGCAGGGGGAACCTACGAGCAGTACTTC
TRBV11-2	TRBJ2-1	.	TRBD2	CASSLTGLKNNEQFF	TGTGCCAGCAGCTTGACGGGACTAAAGAACAATGAGCAGTTCTTC
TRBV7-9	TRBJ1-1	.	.	CASSFPAGVQAFF	TGTGCCAGCAGCTTCCCGGCAGGGGTTCAAGCTTTCTTT
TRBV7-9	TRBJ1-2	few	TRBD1	CASSLEGTVLRGYTF	TGTGCCAGCAGCTTAGAAGGGACAGTCTTAAGAGGCTACACCTTC
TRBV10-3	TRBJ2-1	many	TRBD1	CAISEPGQVVEQFF	TGTGCCATCAGTGAGCCGGGACAGGTGGTTGAGCAGTTCTTC
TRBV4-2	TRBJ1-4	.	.	CASSDGGEKLFF	TGTGCCAGCTCTGACGGAGGTGAAAAACTGTTTTTT
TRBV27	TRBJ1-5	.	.	CASSLGLGHPPQHF	TGTGCCAGCAGTTTGGGGTTGGGACATCCGCCCCAGCATTTT
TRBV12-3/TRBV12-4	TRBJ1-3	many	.	CASTTLTGSFSGNTIYF	TGTGCCAGCACCACACTGACAGGTTCTTTCTCTGGAAACACCATATATTTT
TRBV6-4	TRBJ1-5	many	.	CAYSRMPQHF	TGTGCCTACAGTAGGATGCCCCAGCATTTT
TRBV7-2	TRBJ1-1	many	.	CASSSRSGRGSEAFF	TGTGCCAGCAGCTCCCGATCCGGACGGGGATCTGAAGCTTTCTTT
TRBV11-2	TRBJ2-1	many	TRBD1	CASSLGQGRENEQFF	TGTGCCAGCAGCCTGGGACAGGGGCGGGAGAATGAGCAGTTCTTC
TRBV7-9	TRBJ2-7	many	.	CASSLDYHEQYF	TGTGCCAGCAGCTTAGACTATCACGAGCAGTACTTC
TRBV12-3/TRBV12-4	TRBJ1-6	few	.	CASSFHGDYNSPLHF	TGTGCCAGCAGTTTTCACGGGGATTATAATTCACCCCTCCACTTT